These 15 T cell receptor beta chains were sequenced from one sample in a study of blood T cell repertoires in COVID-19. The repertoire was sequenced with immunoSEQ multiplex PCR; TCRdb's copy has only in-frame clones and lacks some. This table has some 170,000 clones, 85% appearing once. Material: peripheral blood. These receptor sequences come from a woman aged 55-75 years with acute or convalescent COVID-19.

The chain recombines TRBV6-5 with TRBJ1-1; 10 nucleotides agree with TRBD1. Germline V gene data show CDR1 as MNHEY and CDR2 as SVGAGI. The CDR3 has 13 amino acids. J lost 4 bases, V lost 5 bases, and 1 base had no gene match. The CDR3: CASSRDRGTEAFF. In nucleotides, the CDR3 is TGTGCCAGCAGTCGGGACAGGGGCACTGAAGCTTTCTTT.

The chain joins TRBV10-3 to TRBJ2-1, with 11 bases aligning to TRBD2. Looked up from germline, CDR1 is ENHRY and CDR2 is SYGVKD. V was pared by 6 bases and J by 10 bases, with 2 bases of the junction left unmatched. The CDR3 loop spans 12 amino acids. DNA for the CDR3: TGTGCCATCAGGGGACTAGCGGTAGAGCAGTTCTTC. It translates to CAIRGLAVEQFF.

The J gene is TRBJ1-5, the V gene TRBV30; D is perhaps TRBD1 (6 bases). From germline, CDR1 is GTSNPN and CDR2 SVGIG (reference sequence). The CDR3 covers 13 residues. Trimming stripped 2 bases from V and 7 bases from J, with 12 bases between. Here the CDR3 DNA reads TGTGCCTGGAGTAAGGGGGTCGGGCAGCCCCAGCATTTT. Translation: CAWSKGVGQPQHF.

In its sample, this clone was seen a few times. The chain couples TRBV2 to TRBJ1-1; D might be TRBD1 (6 bases). CDR3 length: 12 residues. V was clipped by 6 bases and J by 5 bases, with 10 bases between them. Germline V gene sequence: CDR1 SNHLY, CDR2 FYNNEI. The CDR3 DNA follows: TGTGCCAGCAGAAACAGGGAGACTGAAGCTTTCTTT. This translates into CASRNRETEAFF.

This chain connects TRBV10-3 to TRBJ2-7; maybe TRBD1 (5 bases). This CDR3 is built from 14 residues. The V gene lost 5 bases and the J gene lost 1 base, with 12 bases spanning the gap. Germline values: CDR1 ENHRY, CDR2 SYGVKD. CDR3: CAISLREGSYEQYF. In nucleotides, the CDR3 is TGTGCCATCAGTCTCAGGGAAGGGTCCTACGAGCAGTACTTC.

V usage is TRBV19 and J usage is TRBJ1-5; TRBD1 matches 12 bases. The length of the CDR3 is 19 residues. CDR1 and CDR2 from the germline V gene are LNHDA and SQIVND (reference sequence). V trimming: 6 bases; J trimming: 0 bases; junction bases outside the gene matches: 12. As DNA, the CDR3 is TGTGCCAGTAGGGGACAGGGGGCTTTTTCGACCGATAGCAATCAGCCCCAGCATTTT. Amino acids: CASRGQGAFSTDSNQPQHF.

V gene TRBV29-1 combines with J gene TRBJ2-2, with D tentatively TRBD1 (6 bases). The ends were cut back, 6 bases at V and 3 bases at J, with 8 bases in the middle. Germline V gene sequence: CDR1 SQVTM, CDR2 ANQGSEA. The CDR3 has 12 amino acids. This CDR3 reads CSVQGYTGELFF. The CDR3 DNA is TGCAGCGTACAGGGTTACACCGGGGAGCTGTTTTTT.

V usage is TRBV19 and J usage is TRBJ1-4, with D hard to call. Germline V CDR1 and CDR2: LNHDA, SQIVND (reference sequence). V lost 7 bases to trimming and J lost 8 bases, with 14 bases between them. This CDR3 contains 13 residues. The CDR3 DNA is TGTGCCAGTAAACGAGGGTTACGGGAAAAACTGTTTTTT. Protein product: CASKRGLREKLFF.

The rearrangement joins TRBV6-6 to TRBJ2-3, with D maybe TRBD2 (7 bases). V gave up 11 bases and J gave up 2 bases, with 11 bases separating them. CDR1 and CDR2 (germline): MNHNY, SVGAGI (reference sequence). The CDR3 is 12 residues long. The CDR3 spells CAGRGDTDTQYF. Written as DNA, the CDR3 is TGTGCCGGGAGGGGGGACACAGATACGCAGTATTTT.

The chain employs TRBV20-1 and TRBJ2-5, with D perhaps TRBD2 (6 bases). The CDR3 spans 13 residues. CDR1 is DFQATT and CDR2 is SNEGSKA in the germline V gene (reference sequence). The ends were cut back, 3 bases at V and 2 bases at J, with 10 bases in the middle. The CDR3 here is CSASSSVQETQYF. The CDR3 DNA sequence: TGCAGTGCTAGTTCTAGCGTGCAAGAGACCCAGTACTTC.

V gene TRBV5-6 combines with J gene TRBJ1-2; D call uncertain. This CDR3 is 13 amino acids long. The V gene lost 5 bases and the J gene lost 4 bases, with 12 bases spanning the gap. Germline CDR1 SGHDT, CDR2 YYEEEE. The CDR3: CASSLGSGYGYTF. In DNA form, the CDR3 reads TGTGCCAGCAGTCTGGGTAGCGGCTATGGCTACACCTTC.

This clone was observed a single time. The rearrangement links TRBV12-3 or TRBV12-4 to TRBJ1-5; D gene ambiguous. Deletions cut 6 bases from V and 1 base from J, with 4 bases between. CDR3 length: 12 residues. CDR3 sequence reads: CASRLSNQPQHF. Here the CDR3 DNA reads TGTGCCAGCAGACTAAGCAATCAGCCCCAGCATTTT.

The chain employs TRBV7-6 and TRBJ2-2; D gene ambiguous. The CDR3 is 16 residues long. Germline CDR1 reads SGHVS; CDR2 reads FNYEAQ. V was trimmed by 1 base and J by 4 bases, leaving 13 bases between them. CDR3 loop: CASSLGARLSTGELFF. For the CDR3, the DNA is TGTGCCAGCAGCTTAGGGGCGCGTTTGAGCACCGGGGAGCTGTTTTTT.

This chain uses TRBV28 with TRBJ1-1; perhaps TRBD1 as D (5 bases). The CDR3 runs to 16 residues. Germline-derived CDR1 and CDR2 are MDHEN and SYDVKM. Trimming took off 1 base at V and 0 bases at J, with 12 bases between the two ends. The CDR3 here is CASSLYRGQMNTEAFF. CDR3 DNA: TGTGCCAGCAGTTTATATAGGGGTCAGATGAACACTGAAGCTTTCTTT.

The V call is TRBV4-1, the J call TRBJ2-7; TRBD1 agrees at 8 bases. This CDR3 has 14 amino acids. With 4 bases clipped from V and 4 bases from J, the junction kept 6 bases outside the gene matches. CDR1 and CDR2 (germline): MGHRA, YSYEKL. The CDR3: CASSLSTGVYEQYF. CDR3 bases: TGCGCCAGCAGCCTATCGACAGGGGTTTACGAGCAGTACTTC.